The 23 T cell receptor beta chains listed next were all sequenced from one sample in a study of neurological immune-mediated disorders. Each CDR3 protein gets one entry after TCRdb re-called the 5' RACE reads with MiXCR. The top ten hold under 2.5% of the sample, which has about 46,000 distinct CDR3 sequences, about 2% seen once. The sequencing input was PBMCs. The receptor source for this set is a middle-aged woman with multiple sclerosis.

This clonotype was seen repeatedly, ten times or more. The chain links TRBV12-5 to TRBJ1-1; D not resolved. Per the germline V gene, CDR1 is LGHNT and CDR2 is FRNRAP. Between the trimmed V and J ends, which lost 6 bases and 1 base, there was a span of 12 bases. CDR3 length: 14 amino acids. The CDR3 is CASGPRPENTEAFF. CDR3 DNA: TGTGCTAGTGGCCCCCGGCCAGAGAACACTGAAGCTTTCTTT.

This clonotype occurred many times. This sequence joins TRBV21-1 and TRBJ2-3; TRBD1 was called by the table and not checked on the DNA. TRBV21-1 is classified as a pseudogene. The CDR3 loop spans 19 amino acids. This chain's CDR3 is CASSKGGDYLDRGLDTQYF. DNA of the CDR3: TGTGCCAGCAGCAAAGGTGGTGACTATCTTGACAGGGGGTTAGATACGCAGTATTTT.

This clonotype was detected ten times or more. The J gene is TRBJ1-1, the V gene TRBV7-9; no firm D call. CDR1 SEHNR and CDR2 FQNEAQ come from the germline V gene (reference sequence). The CDR3 totals 12 residues. Between the trimmed V and J ends, which lost 4 bases and 11 bases, there was a span of 14 bases. The CDR3 loop reads CASSSLDLRAFF. Written as DNA, the CDR3 is TGTGCCAGCAGCTCCCTGGACCTGAGGGCTTTCTTT.

There are many counts of this clonotype. This chain uses TRBV5-1 with TRBJ2-1; 8 bases agree with TRBD2. The CDR3 runs to 16 residues. Germline assignment: CDR1 SGHRS and CDR2 YFSETQ. The trim removed 4 bases at V and 4 bases at J, leaving 10 bases unmatched. CDR3 sequence reads: CASSKLAGHRYNEQFF. DNA for the CDR3: TGCGCCAGCAGCAAATTAGCGGGGCACCGTTACAATGAGCAGTTCTTC.

As regards this clonotype: This may stem from a read error, because a much larger clone lies one nucleotide away. The chain recombines TRBV6-6 with TRBJ1-3, with D unclear. CDR3 size: 11 residues. CDR1 MNHNY and CDR2 SVGAGI come from the germline V gene (reference sequence). The CDR3 bases are TGTGCCAGCTGGGAGGGAAACAACATATATTTT. This codes for CASWEGNNIYF.

This clonotype was picked up many times. The chain has TRBV20-1 and TRBJ2-1; 8 bases align to TRBD2. The CDR3 sequence is 14 residues long. J was trimmed by 2 bases and V by 0 bases; bases with no gene match: 0. Germline CDR1 and CDR2: DFQATT and SNEGSKA (reference sequence). The CDR3 here is CSARDGGAYNEQFF. CDR3 nucleotides: TGCAGTGCTAGAGACGGGGGGGCCTACAATGAGCAGTTCTTC.

The table lists this clonotype with many counts. A read error is possible here, since a much larger clone lies one base away. V usage is TRBV12-3 or TRBV12-4 and J usage is TRBJ2-5; weak D call: TRBD2 (5 bases). This CDR3 has 14 amino acids. CDR3 sequence reads: CASSSRATQATQYF. As DNA, the CDR3 is TGTGCCAGCAGTTCGCGGGCCACCCAAGCGACCCAGTACTTC.

Comment on this clonotype: This may come from a read error, since a much larger clone is one base off. This chain joins TRBV5-1 and TRBJ2-4; possibly TRBD2 for D (5 bases). Germline assignment: CDR1 SGHRS and CDR2 YFSETQ. The CDR3 spans 12 residues. The germline V and J ends were trimmed by 1 base and 10 bases, with 9 bases remaining between them. CDR3 nucleotides: TGCGCCAGCAGCTTGCGGGATGAAATTCAGTACTTC. Amino acids: CASSLRDEIQYF. Full variable domain (outside the CDR3, taken from reference TRBV5-1 and TRBJ2-4): KAGVTQTPRYLIKTRGQQVTLSCSPISGHRSVSWYQQTPGQGLQFLFEYFSETQRNKGNFPGRFSGRQFSNSRSEMNVSTLELGDSALYLCASSLRDEIQYFGAGTRLSVL.

This clonotype was counted at least ten times. The rearrangement joins TRBV12-3 or TRBV12-4 to TRBJ2-5; D assignment may be TRBD1 or TRBD2 (5 bases each). This CDR3 region has 15 residues. The V end was cut by 3 bases, the J end by 8 bases, with 19 bases between. The CDR3 spells CASSLSTTGTITQYF. The CDR3 DNA reads as TGTGCCAGCAGTTTGAGTACCACTGGGACCATAACCCAGTACTTC.

This clonotype occurred many times. J is TRBJ1-1 and V is TRBV20-1; D not certain. Trimming took 6 bases from V and 6 from J, leaving 11 bases between them. Germline lookup yields CDR1 DFQATT and CDR2 SNEGSKA (reference sequence). This CDR3 has 11 amino acids. The CDR3 loop is CSAPWEAEAFF. As DNA, the CDR3 is TGCAGTGCACCTTGGGAGGCTGAAGCTTTCTTT.

For this clonotype: Since a much larger clone is just one base distant, this may be a read error. No conserved phenylalanine or tryptophan ends this CDR3, so it is likely a read error. V and J are TRBV4-2 and TRBJ2-7, with D unresolved. CDR1 LGHNA and CDR2 YNFKEQ come from the germline V gene. The germline V and J ends were trimmed by 0 bases and 3 bases, with 9 bases remaining between them. This CDR3 is 14 amino acids long. The DNA for the CDR3 is TGTGCCAGCAGCCAAGATTCTACGTTCTACGAGCAGTACATC. The encoded protein is CASSQDSTFYEQYI.

This clonotype occurred many times. The chain uses TRBV20-1 and TRBJ1-5; 12 nucleotides align to TRBD1. Germline-derived CDR1 and CDR2 are DFQATT and SNEGSKA (reference sequence). The CDR3 contains 16 residues. J gave up 6 bases and V 5 bases, and 11 bases lay outside the gene matches. CDR3 in amino acids: CSARSSGQGAFQPQHF. The CDR3 DNA sequence: TGCAGTGCTCGTTCCTCGGGACAGGGGGCTTTTCAGCCCCAGCATTTT.

This clonotype was recorded at least ten times. V gene TRBV20-1 combines with J gene TRBJ2-5; 11 nucleotides match TRBD2. CDR1 is DFQATT and CDR2 is SNEGSKA in the germline V gene (reference sequence). The trim removed 3 bases at V and 1 base at J, leaving 7 bases unmatched. The CDR3 sequence is 16 residues long. CDR3 region: CSASLAGGSSQETQYF. The DNA of the CDR3 is TGCAGTGCTAGCCTAGCGGGGGGCTCGAGCCAAGAGACCCAGTACTTC.

This clonotype was observed many times. The chain employs TRBV12-3 or TRBV12-4 and TRBJ1-2; D ambiguous. With 8 bases removed from V and 6 bases from J, the gap between germline ends came to 16 bases. The CDR3 is made up of 13 amino acids. The CDR3 region has the DNA TGTGCCAGCGCGTCAGGCGGAGAGGATGGCTACACCTTC. Protein sequence: CASASGGEDGYTF.

Ten or more counts support this clonotype. The rearrangement links TRBV20-1 to TRBJ2-3; 10 nucleotides align to TRBD2. Germline V gene data show CDR1 as DFQATT and CDR2 as SNEGSKA (reference sequence). CDR3 length: 15 amino acids. V shed 0 bases and J 8 bases; nucleotides not matched to a gene: 8. CDR3 in DNA: TGCAGTGCTAGAGACAGCGGGGGGGATGTTCTTACGCAGTATTTT. It encodes CSARDSGGDVLTQYF.

The table lists this clonotype with many counts. The rearrangement links TRBV5-1 to TRBJ1-2, with D possibly matching TRBD1 (5 bases). Trimming removed 5 bases at V and 5 bases at J, with 13 bases between. The CDR3 extends over 13 amino acids. CDR1 and CDR2 from the germline V gene are SGHRS and YFSETQ. CDR3 in DNA: TGCGCCAGCAGTGGCCAGGGAGTTTATGGCTACACCTTC. It encodes CASSGQGVYGYTF.

This clonotype was recorded at least ten times. The chain links TRBV7-2 to TRBJ2-3; no firm D call. Germline CDR1 and CDR2: SGHTA and FQGNSA. The CDR3 loop spans 14 amino acids. With 4 bases removed from V and 0 bases from J, the gap between germline ends came to 8 bases. The CDR3 DNA follows: TGTGCCAGCAGCTCCCGTCGTAGCACAGATACGCAGTATTTT. This codes for CASSSRRSTDTQYF.

This clonotype has at least ten counts. V is TRBV3-1 and J is TRBJ2-2; D gene uncertain. Germline V lookup: CDR1 LGHDT, CDR2 YNNKEL (reference sequence). The CDR3 covers 16 residues. V was shortened by 4 bases and J by 0 bases, with 12 bases between the two germline ends. As DNA, the CDR3 is TGTGCCAGCAGCCTAAAGGAAACCGCGAACACCGGGGAGCTGTTTTTT. Residues: CASSLKETANTGELFF.

This clonotype was counted many times. The chain employs TRBV20-1 and TRBJ1-5; D is unresolved. Germline V gene lookup returns CDR1 DFQATT and CDR2 SNEGSKA (reference sequence). This CDR3 has 16 residues. Trimming took 1 base from V and 0 from J, leaving 13 bases between them. Written as DNA, the CDR3 is TGCAGTGCTAGAGTGTTTAGCGGTAATAGCAATCAGCCCCAGCATTTT. Its translation: CSARVFSGNSNQPQHF.

Ten or more counts support this clonotype. The chain recombines TRBV5-1 with TRBJ2-5; unclear D gene. In germline, CDR1 is SGHRS, CDR2 YFSETQ. V was cut by 5 bases and J by 0 bases, with 8 bases left in between. This CDR3 has 13 residues. As DNA, the CDR3 is TGCGCCAGCAGTCAAGACAACCAAGAGACCCAGTACTTC. This encodes CASSQDNQETQYF.

This clonotype showed up many times. The V and J genes are TRBV3-1 and TRBJ2-1; D unclear. Germline assignment: CDR1 LGHDT and CDR2 YNNKEL (reference sequence). V was clipped by 0 bases and J by 9 bases, with 9 bases between them. The CDR3 has 13 residues. CDR3 in amino acids: CASSQDPGGEQFF. DNA of the CDR3: TGTGCCAGCAGCCAAGATCCGGGCGGTGAGCAGTTCTTC.

In its sample, this clonotype was seen a few times. This chain uses TRBV6-6 with TRBJ2-7; D might be TRBD1 (6 bases). Germline V gene lookup returns CDR1 MNHNY and CDR2 SVGAGI (reference sequence). This CDR3 contains 14 residues. V gave up 0 bases and J gave up 1 base, with 7 bases separating them. The CDR3 here is CASSYSRGSYEQYF. In DNA, the CDR3 is TGTGCCAGCAGTTACTCAAGGGGGTCCTACGAGCAGTACTTC.

This clonotype qualifies as medium-sized. The chain joins TRBV12-3 or TRBV12-4 to TRBJ2-4; TRBD2 matches 7 bases. The CDR3 loop spans 14 amino acids. The V gene end was trimmed by 2 bases and the J gene end by 6 bases; junction bases not matched to a gene: 4. CDR3 region: CASSLTSGGNIQYF. The CDR3 bases are TGTGCCAGCAGTTTAACGTCGGGGGGAAACATTCAGTACTTC.